A single sample is the source of the 18 T cell receptor beta chains below, sequenced in a study of PD-1 blockade in classical Hodgkin lymphoma. The table came from immunoSEQ multiplex PCR; TCRdb's copy has only in-frame clones and leaves some out. The profile shows approximately 39,000 clones, about three quarters of them singletons. This sample's time point: cycle 4 day 1 (C4D1), after more than five weeks of nivolumab. Every patient experienced relapse after autologous stem cell transplantation, and brentuximab vedotin exposure varied. The sample here was peripheral blood mononuclear cells (PBMCs), taken before the fourth cycle of nivolumab. The source of these receptors is a human donor with classical Hodgkin lymphoma.

V gene TRBV11-2 combines with J gene TRBJ2-5, with D tentatively TRBD1 or TRBD2 (5 bases each). The CDR3 is made up of 15 amino acids. Trimming shortened V by 8 bases and J by 4 bases, and 20 bases separated the two germline ends. Per the germline V gene, CDR1 is SGHAT and CDR2 is FQNNGV. The CDR3 sequence is CASRPKVGTLETQYF. The DNA for the CDR3 is TGTGCCAGCCGCCCCAAGGTTGGGACCCTAGAGACCCAGTACTTC.

The chain recombines TRBV6-6 with TRBJ1-4; D is possibly TRBD1 (5 bases). Between the trimmed V and J ends, which lost 5 bases and 7 bases, there was a span of 11 bases. Germline V gene data show CDR1 as MNHNY and CDR2 as SVGAGI (reference sequence). The CDR3 is 13 residues long. The DNA of the CDR3 is TGTGCCAGCAGTCAGGGAGAACCTGAAAAACTGTTTTTT. This codes for CASSQGEPEKLFF.

This clone was seen more than once but under ten times. The rearrangement links TRBV7-9 to TRBJ1-6; 7 nucleotides line up with TRBD1. V was clipped by 4 bases and J by 11 bases; unmatched bases: 8. Germline loops: CDR1 SEHNR, CDR2 FQNEAQ (reference sequence). The CDR3 is made up of 14 amino acids. DNA of the CDR3: TGTGCCAGCAGCTATGGGACAGAGAGGGCACCCCTCCACTTT. Its protein is CASSYGTERAPLHF.

J is TRBJ2-7 and V is TRBV7-2; D is possibly TRBD2 (7 bases). Deletions cut 2 bases from V and 7 bases from J, with 15 bases between. CDR1 and CDR2 (germline): SGHTA, FQGNSA. The CDR3 has 14 residues. This CDR3 is CASSLWGGNNEQYF. CDR3 in DNA: TGTGCCAGCAGCTTATGGGGGGGCAATAATGAGCAGTACTTC.

For the CDR3, the DNA is TGCGCCAGCAGTCGGGCAGGGACCCGATACGAGCAGTACTTC. This gives the protein CASSRAGTRYEQYF. This chain links TRBV23-1 with TRBJ2-7; D is tentatively TRBD1 or TRBD2 (5 bases each). TRBV23-1 is treated as an ORF (open reading frame) with a function not yet certain. The CDR3 totals 14 residues. The V end lost 4 bases, the J end lost 4 bases, and 14 bases lay between the germline ends.

This clone was detected a few times. This chain uses TRBV10-1 with TRBJ2-1; maybe TRBD2 (5 bases). Germline V lookup: CDR1 WNHNN, CDR2 SYGVQD (reference sequence). V was shortened by 2 bases and J by 12 bases, with 14 bases between the two germline ends. The CDR3 runs 13 residues. The CDR3 DNA reads TGCGCCAGCAGTGAGCTGTCGACCGCGGGGCAGTTCTTC. Translated, it gives CASSELSTAGQFF.

The chain is built from TRBV28 and TRBJ2-1, with D perhaps matching TRBD2 (5 bases). V dropped 3 bases and J dropped 6 bases, with 12 bases sitting between them. This CDR3 comprises 14 residues. CDR1 and CDR2 from the germline V gene are MDHEN and SYDVKM. CDR3 loop: CASSFDTSSNEQFF. The CDR3 DNA reads TGTGCCAGCAGTTTCGATACTAGTTCCAATGAGCAGTTCTTC.

This chain joins TRBV9 and TRBJ2-1; 8 bases are shared with TRBD2. The CDR3 spans 13 residues. Trimming cost V 4 bases and J 10 bases; bases outside gene matches: 7. CDR1 SGDLS and CDR2 YYNGEE come from the germline V gene. The CDR3, as DNA: TGTGCCAGCAGCCCGGGACTAGTAAGAGAGCAGTTCTTC. It specifies CASSPGLVREQFF.

This chain links TRBV18 with TRBJ2-5; a possible D gene is TRBD1 (6 bases). Trimming removed 3 bases from V and 4 bases from J, with 9 bases in between. The CDR3 is 13 residues long. CDR1 and CDR2 from the germline V gene are KGHSH and LQKENI. For the CDR3, the DNA is TGTGCCAGCTCACCGACAGGTTTAGAGACCCAGTACTTC. Translated: CASSPTGLETQYF.

The chain recombines TRBV7-2 with TRBJ2-5; D remains unclear. Germline V gene sequence: CDR1 SGHTA, CDR2 FQGNSA. This CDR3 is 11 amino acids long. Deletions cut 1 base from V and 7 bases from J, with 4 bases between. CDR3 coding DNA: TGTGCCAGCAGCTTAGTGAGGACCCAGTACTTC. Protein: CASSLVRTQYF. The full variable domain, rest sourced from reference TRBV7-2 and TRBJ2-5, is GAGVSQSPSNKVTEKGKDVELRCDPISGHTALYWYRQSLGQGLEFLIYFQGNSAPDKSGLPSDRFSAERTGGSVSTLTIQRTQQEDSAVYLCASSLVRTQYFGPGTRLLVL.

The chain carries TRBV6-6 and TRBJ2-3, with 9 bases that match TRBD1. The length of the CDR3 is 14 residues. Germline CDR1 and CDR2: MNHNY and SVGAGI (reference sequence). V shed 2 bases, J shed 7 bases, and the junction held 4 bases outside the gene matches. The CDR3, as DNA: TGTGCCAGCAGTTACCCGGGACAGGGAAATACGCAGTATTTT. It translates to CASSYPGQGNTQYF.

The V and J genes are TRBV18 and TRBJ1-2; the D is unclear. The germline CDR1 and CDR2 sequences are KGHSH and LQKENI. CDR3 length equals 12 residues. The V end was cut by 5 bases, the J end by 6 bases, with 10 bases between. CDR3 nucleotides: TGTGCCAGCTCAACCAAGGCGAATGGCTACACCTTC. As protein: CASSTKANGYTF.

The chain recombines TRBV11-3 with TRBJ2-3, with D maybe TRBD1 (5 bases). CDR1 is SGHNT, CDR2 YENEEA, per germline. CDR3 length: 14 amino acids. The V end lost 0 bases, the J end lost 1 base, and 5 bases lay between the germline ends. The CDR3 region has the DNA TGTGCCAGCAGCTTAGAAGGGGGCACAGATACGCAGTATTTT. This gives the protein CASSLEGGTDTQYF.

The genes are TRBV10-3 and TRBJ1-4; 8 bases match TRBD1. The trim removed 6 bases at V and 8 bases at J, leaving 8 bases unmatched. The CDR3 totals 14 residues. Germline loops: CDR1 ENHRY, CDR2 SYGVKD. The CDR3 region has the DNA TGTGCCATCAGCCCAGGGGGCGGGAAGGAAAAACTGTTTTTT. Protein: CAISPGGGKEKLFF.

V gene TRBV27 combines with J gene TRBJ2-3; D is unclear. There are 16 residues in the CDR3. V lost 6 bases, J lost 3 bases, and 19 bases lay in between. Germline V gene lookup returns CDR1 MNHEY and CDR2 SMNVEV (reference sequence). The CDR3 region has the DNA TGTGCCAGCAGACACCGTAGGGTTAAGGGTACAGATACGCAGTATTTT. This gives the protein CASRHRRVKGTDTQYF.

In this sample, this clone turned up once. The V call is TRBV6-5, the J call TRBJ1-3; D gene unclear. Germline CDR1 is MNHEY and CDR2 is SVGAGI. CDR3 size: 16 residues. V gave up 2 bases and J gave up 0 bases, with 11 bases separating them. This chain's CDR3 is CASSYDYSNSGNTIYF. CDR3 sequence (DNA): TGTGCCAGCAGTTACGATTACTCCAACTCTGGAAACACCATATATTTT.

The rearrangement links TRBV7-9 to TRBJ1-2, with D hard to call. The CDR3 totals 12 residues. Germline loops: CDR1 SEHNR, CDR2 FQNEAQ (reference sequence). V shed 5 bases and J shed 8 bases, with 12 bases lying between them. The CDR3 sequence: CASSPGGWGYTF. The CDR3 bases are TGTGCCAGCAGCCCCGGCGGTTGGGGCTACACCTTC. The full variable domain, rest sourced from reference TRBV7-9 and TRBJ1-2, is DTGVSQNPRHKITKRGQNVTFRCDPISEHNRLYWYRQTLGQGPEFLTYFQNEAQLEKSRLLSDRFSAERPKGSFSTLEIQRTEQGDSAMYLCASSPGGWGYTFGSGTRLTVV.

The chain is built from TRBV6-1 and TRBJ2-7; 9 bases are shared with TRBD1. CDR1 and CDR2 from the germline V gene are MNHNS and SASEGT. The CDR3 loop spans 14 amino acids. V lost 10 bases and J lost 2; bases outside the gene matches: 9. This chain's CDR3 is CATLRGTGTYEQYF. CDR3 DNA: TGTGCCACACTGCGAGGGACAGGGACCTACGAGCAGTACTTC.